This TCR beta chain stems from a study of CXCR3-negative and CXCR3-positive naive CD8 T cells. UMI labels and 5' RACE were used to prepare the TRB cDNA libraries. TCRdb re-called the 5' RACE reads; every CDR3 protein appears as one record, without DNA. Recorded here are approximately 100,000 distinct CDR3 sequences; the top ten clones represent roughly 0.35%. General study points: More hydrophobic TRB CDR3s were found in CXCR3-positive naive cells than in CXCR3-negative naive cells.

This CDR3 is 13 amino acids long. Note on this clonotype: The antigen is unknown.

The material sequenced was naive CXCR3+ CD8+ T cells from blood. As to subset: CD45RO-CCR7+CD27+CD95- naive CD8+ T cells expressing CXCR3 (TNR3+). The chain has TRBV12-3 or TRBV12-4 and TRBJ2-2. The sequence was obtained from a human donor in good health. Some clones in this sample may be carry-over from other donors' samples. CDR3 protein: CASSLTYTGELFF.